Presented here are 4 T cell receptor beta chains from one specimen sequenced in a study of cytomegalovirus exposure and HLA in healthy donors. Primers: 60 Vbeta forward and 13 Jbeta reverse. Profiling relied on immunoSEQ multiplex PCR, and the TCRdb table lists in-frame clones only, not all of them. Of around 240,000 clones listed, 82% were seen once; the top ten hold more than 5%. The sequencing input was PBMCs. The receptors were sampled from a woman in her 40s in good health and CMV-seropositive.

CDR3 protein: CASSPASGGVYEQYF. In DNA, the CDR3 is TGTGCCAGCAGCCCAGCTAGCGGGGGGGTCTACGAGCAGTACTTC. The chain links TRBV7-2 to TRBJ2-7; 12 positions match TRBD2. This CDR3 comprises 15 residues. CDR1 and CDR2 from the germline V gene are SGHTA and FQGNSA. V gave up 5 bases and J gave up 3 bases; unmatched junction bases: 5.

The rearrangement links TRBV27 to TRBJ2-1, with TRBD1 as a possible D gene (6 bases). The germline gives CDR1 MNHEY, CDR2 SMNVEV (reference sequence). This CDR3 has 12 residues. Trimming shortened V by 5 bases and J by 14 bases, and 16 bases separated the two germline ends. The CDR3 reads CASSHPEDREFF. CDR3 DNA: TGTGCCAGCAGTCACCCCGAGGACAGAGAGTTCTTC.

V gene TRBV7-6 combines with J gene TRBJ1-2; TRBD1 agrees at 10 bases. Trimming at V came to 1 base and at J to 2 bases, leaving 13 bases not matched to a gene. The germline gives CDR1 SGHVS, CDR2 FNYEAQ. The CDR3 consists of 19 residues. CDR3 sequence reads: CASSLEKRTGGGWNYGYTF. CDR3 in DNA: TGTGCCAGCAGCTTAGAAAAGCGGACAGGGGGAGGTTGGAACTATGGCTACACCTTC.

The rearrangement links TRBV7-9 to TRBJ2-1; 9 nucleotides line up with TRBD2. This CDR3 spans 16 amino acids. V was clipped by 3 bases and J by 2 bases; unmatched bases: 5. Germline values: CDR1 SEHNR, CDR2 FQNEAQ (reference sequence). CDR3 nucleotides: TGTGCCAGCAGCTTCCGCTCTAGCGGGACCTACAATGAGCAGTTCTTC. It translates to CASSFRSSGTYNEQFF.